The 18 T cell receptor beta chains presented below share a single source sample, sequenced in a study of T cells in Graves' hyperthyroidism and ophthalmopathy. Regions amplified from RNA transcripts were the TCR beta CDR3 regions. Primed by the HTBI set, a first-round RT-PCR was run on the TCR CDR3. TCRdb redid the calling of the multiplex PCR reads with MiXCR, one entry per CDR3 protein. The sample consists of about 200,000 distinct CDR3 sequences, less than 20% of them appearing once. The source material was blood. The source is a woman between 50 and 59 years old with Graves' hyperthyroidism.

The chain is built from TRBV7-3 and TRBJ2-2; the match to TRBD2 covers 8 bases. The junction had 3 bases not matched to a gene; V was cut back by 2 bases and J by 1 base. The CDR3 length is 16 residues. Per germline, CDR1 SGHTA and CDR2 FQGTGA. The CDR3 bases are TGTGCCAGCAGCTTACGGCTAGCGGGGAACACCGGGGAGCTGTTTTTT. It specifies CASSLRLAGNTGELFF.

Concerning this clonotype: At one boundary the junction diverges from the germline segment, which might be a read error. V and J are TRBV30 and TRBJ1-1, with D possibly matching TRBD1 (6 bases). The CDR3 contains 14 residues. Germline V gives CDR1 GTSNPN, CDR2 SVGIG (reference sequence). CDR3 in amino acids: CAWSPTRGDTEALF. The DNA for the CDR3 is TGTGCCTGGAGTCCGACTAGGGGGGACACTGAAGCTCTCTTT.

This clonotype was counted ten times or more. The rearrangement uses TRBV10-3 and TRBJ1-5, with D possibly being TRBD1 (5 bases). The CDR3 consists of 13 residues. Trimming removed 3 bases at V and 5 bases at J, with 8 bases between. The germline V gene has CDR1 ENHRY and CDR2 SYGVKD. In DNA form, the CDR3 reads TGTGCCATCAGTGATGGGGGAGATCAGCCCCAGCATTTT. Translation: CAISDGGDQPQHF.

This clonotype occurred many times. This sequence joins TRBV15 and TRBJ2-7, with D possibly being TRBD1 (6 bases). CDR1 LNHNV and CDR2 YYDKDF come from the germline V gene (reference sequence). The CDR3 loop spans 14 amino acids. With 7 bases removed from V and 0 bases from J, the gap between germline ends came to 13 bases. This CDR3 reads CATNDLDSSYEQYF. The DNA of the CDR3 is TGTGCCACCAACGACTTGGACAGCTCCTACGAGCAGTACTTC.

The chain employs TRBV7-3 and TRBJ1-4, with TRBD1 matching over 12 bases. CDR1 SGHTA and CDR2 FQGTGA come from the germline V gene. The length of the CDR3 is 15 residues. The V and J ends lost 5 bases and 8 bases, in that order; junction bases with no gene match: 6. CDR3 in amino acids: CASSPGTGGLEKLFF. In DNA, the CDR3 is TGTGCCAGCAGCCCAGGGACAGGGGGCCTGGAAAAACTGTTTTTT.

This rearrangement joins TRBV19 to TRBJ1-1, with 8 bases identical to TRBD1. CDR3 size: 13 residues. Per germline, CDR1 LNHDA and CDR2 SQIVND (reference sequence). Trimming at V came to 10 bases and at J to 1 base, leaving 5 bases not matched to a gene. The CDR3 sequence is CAISTGENTEAFF. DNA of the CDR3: TGTGCCATTTCGACAGGGGAGAACACTGAAGCTTTCTTT. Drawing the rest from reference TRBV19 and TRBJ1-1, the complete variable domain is DGGITQSPKYLFRKEGQNVTLSCEQNLNHDAMYWYRQDPGQGLRLIYYSQIVNDFQKGDIAEGYSVSREKKESFPLTVTSAQKNPTAFYLCAISTGENTEAFFGQGTRLTVV.

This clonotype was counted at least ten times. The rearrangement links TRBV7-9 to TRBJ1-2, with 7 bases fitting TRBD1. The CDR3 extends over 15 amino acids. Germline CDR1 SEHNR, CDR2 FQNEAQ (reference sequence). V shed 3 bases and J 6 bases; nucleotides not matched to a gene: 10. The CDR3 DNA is TGTGCCAGCAGCTTTAACTCCGGGACAGTCGATGGCTACACCTTC. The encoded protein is CASSFNSGTVDGYTF.

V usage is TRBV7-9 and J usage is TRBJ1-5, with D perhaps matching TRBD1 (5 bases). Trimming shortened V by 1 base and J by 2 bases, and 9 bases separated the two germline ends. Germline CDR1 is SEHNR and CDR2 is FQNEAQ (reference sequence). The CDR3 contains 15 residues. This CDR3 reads CASSLGGFGNQPQHF. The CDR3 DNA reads TGTGCCAGCAGCTTAGGGGGGTTCGGCAATCAGCCCCAGCATTTT.

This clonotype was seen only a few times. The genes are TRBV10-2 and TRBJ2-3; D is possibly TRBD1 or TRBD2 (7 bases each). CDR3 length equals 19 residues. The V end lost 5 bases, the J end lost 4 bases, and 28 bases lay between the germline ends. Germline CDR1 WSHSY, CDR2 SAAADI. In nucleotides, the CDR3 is TGCGCCAGCAGTCCAGGGGGGGCAGCGGGTCCCCAGAAGCCAGATACGCAGTATTTT. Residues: CASSPGGAAGPQKPDTQYF.

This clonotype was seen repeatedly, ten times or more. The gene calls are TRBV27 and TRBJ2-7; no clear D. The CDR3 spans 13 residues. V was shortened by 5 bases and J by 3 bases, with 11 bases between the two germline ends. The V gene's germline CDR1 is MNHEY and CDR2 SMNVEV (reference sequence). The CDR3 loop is CASSDGRFYEQYF. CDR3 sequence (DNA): TGTGCCAGCAGTGATGGAAGGTTCTACGAGCAGTACTTC.

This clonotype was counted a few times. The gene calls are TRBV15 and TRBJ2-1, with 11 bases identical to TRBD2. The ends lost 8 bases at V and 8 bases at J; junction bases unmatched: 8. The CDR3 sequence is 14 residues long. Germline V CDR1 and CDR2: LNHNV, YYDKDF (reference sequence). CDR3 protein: CATHPGLAVDEQFF. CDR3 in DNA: TGTGCCACCCACCCGGGACTAGCGGTCGATGAGCAGTTCTTC.

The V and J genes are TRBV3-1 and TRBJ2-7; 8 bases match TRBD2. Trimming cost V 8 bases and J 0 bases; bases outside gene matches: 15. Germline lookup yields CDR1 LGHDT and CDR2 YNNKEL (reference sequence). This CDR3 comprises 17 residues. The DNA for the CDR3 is TGTGCCAGCTACGCAACCAAGCGGGAGTCAATCTCCTACGAGCAGTACTTC. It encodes CASYATKRESISYEQYF.

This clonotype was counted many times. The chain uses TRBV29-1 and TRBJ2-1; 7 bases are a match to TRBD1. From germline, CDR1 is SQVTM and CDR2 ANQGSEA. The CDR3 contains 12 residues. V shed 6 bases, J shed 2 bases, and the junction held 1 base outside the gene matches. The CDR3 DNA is TGCAGCGTACAGGGGACCTACAATGAGCAGTTCTTC. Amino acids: CSVQGTYNEQFF.

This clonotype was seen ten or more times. In DNA, the CDR3 is TGCGCCAGCAGTGAGTCGCAGGGGGATACAGATACGCAGTATTTT. It codes for CASSESQGDTDTQYF. The genes are TRBV10-1 and TRBJ2-3, with TRBD1 matching 7 bases. Germline loops: CDR1 WNHNN, CDR2 SYGVQD (reference sequence). V lost 0 bases to trimming and J lost 3 bases; unmatched junction nucleotides: 3. The CDR3 has 15 residues.

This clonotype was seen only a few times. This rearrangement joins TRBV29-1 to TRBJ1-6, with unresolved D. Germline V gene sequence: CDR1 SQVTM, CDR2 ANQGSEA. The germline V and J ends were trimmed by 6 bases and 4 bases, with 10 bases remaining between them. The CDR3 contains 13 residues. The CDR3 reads CSVRSAYNSPLHF. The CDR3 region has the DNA TGCAGCGTCCGATCGGCGTATAATTCACCCCTCCACTTT.

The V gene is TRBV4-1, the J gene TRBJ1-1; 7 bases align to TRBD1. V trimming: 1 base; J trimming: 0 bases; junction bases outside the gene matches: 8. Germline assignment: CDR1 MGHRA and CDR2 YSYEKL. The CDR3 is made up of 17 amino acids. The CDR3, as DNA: TGCGCCAGCAGCCAAGGAAAGGGGGCCCCTATGAACACTGAAGCTTTCTTT. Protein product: CASSQGKGAPMNTEAFF.

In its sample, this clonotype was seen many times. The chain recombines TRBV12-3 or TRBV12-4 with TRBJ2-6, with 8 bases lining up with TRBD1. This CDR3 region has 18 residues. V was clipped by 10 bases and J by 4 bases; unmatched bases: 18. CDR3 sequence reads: CATDNTGRGRPGANVLTF. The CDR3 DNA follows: TGTGCCACAGATAATACGGGCAGGGGGCGCCCCGGGGCCAACGTCCTGACTTTC.

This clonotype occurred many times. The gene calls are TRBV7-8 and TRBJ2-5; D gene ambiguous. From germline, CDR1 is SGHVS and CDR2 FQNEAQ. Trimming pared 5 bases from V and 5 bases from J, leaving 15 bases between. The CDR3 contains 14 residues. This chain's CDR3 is CASSPRMGTETQYF. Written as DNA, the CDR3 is TGTGCCAGCAGCCCGCGGATGGGTACGGAGACCCAGTACTTC.